This TCR beta chain was captured in a study of Tregs in tolerant kidney transplant recipients. Study conclusions and caveats: Findings come from small patient numbers and require larger validation. Nucleotide sequences could not be compared across some patients' samples due to primer changes.

As concerns this clone: Its target is unknown.

V was shortened by 1 base and J by 8 bases, with 15 bases between the two germline ends. Germline CDR1 is SGHVS and CDR2 is FNYEAQ. The CDR3 covers 15 residues. The data were produced by immunoSEQ multiplex PCR, yet TCRdb's version contains in-frame clones alone and is incomplete. The sample records fewer than 55,000 clones, about nine tenths being singletons. Mixed chimerism was transient after nonmyeloablative marrow transplants from related graft donors. Unstimulated Tregs (CD4+CD25+CD127-) and CD4+CD25- non-Tregs were sorted from PBMCs. The sequenced sample was CD8+ T cells from blood (PBMCs), obtained 12 months after the transplant. The TCR was taken from a human patient who received a combined kidney and bone marrow transplant. Some of the T cells may derive from the graft donor. The chain couples TRBV7-6 to TRBJ2-1; TRBD2 might be the D (5 bases). Here the CDR3 reads CASSLGVGEGYEQFF. In DNA form, the CDR3 reads TGTGCCAGCAGCTTAGGAGTAGGTGAGGGCTATGAGCAGTTCTTC. Drawing the rest from reference TRBV7-6 and TRBJ2-1, the complete variable domain is GAGVSQSPRYKVTKRGQDVALRCDPISGHVSLYWYRQALGQGPEFLTYFNYEAQQDKSGLPNDRFSAERPEGSISTLTIQRTEQRDSAMYRCASSLGVGEGYEQFFGPGTRLTVL.